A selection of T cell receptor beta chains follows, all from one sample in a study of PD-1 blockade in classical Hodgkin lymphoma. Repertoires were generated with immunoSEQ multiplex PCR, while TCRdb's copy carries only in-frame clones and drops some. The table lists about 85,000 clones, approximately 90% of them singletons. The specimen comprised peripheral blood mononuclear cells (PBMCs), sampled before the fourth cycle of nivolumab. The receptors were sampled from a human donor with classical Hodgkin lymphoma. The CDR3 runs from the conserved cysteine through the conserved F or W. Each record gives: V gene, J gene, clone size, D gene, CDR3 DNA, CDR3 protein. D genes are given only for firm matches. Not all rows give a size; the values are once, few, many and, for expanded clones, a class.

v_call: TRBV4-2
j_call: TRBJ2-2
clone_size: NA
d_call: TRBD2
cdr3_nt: TGTGCCAGCAGCCAAGATCCGAGCGGGGGCCTTAACACCGGGGAGCTGTTTTTT
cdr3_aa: CASSQDPSGGLNTGELFF

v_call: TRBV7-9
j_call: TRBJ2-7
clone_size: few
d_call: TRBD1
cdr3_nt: TGTGCCAGCAGCCTACCGGGACAGGGACCCTACGAGCAGTACTTC
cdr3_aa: CASSLPGQGPYEQYF

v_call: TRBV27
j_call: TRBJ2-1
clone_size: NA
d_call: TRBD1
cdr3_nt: TGTGCCAGCAGTTTCTCGGGACAGGGTTACAATGAGCAGTTCTTC
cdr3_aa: CASSFSGQGYNEQFF

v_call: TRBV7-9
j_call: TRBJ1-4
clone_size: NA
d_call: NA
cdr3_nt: TGTGCCAGCTCCAATACCTTAGGGACTGCCGAAAAACTGTTTTTT
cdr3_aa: CASSNTLGTAEKLFF

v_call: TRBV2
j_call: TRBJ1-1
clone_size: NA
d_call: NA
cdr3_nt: TGTGCCAGCCTCGCCTCTCAAGTGAACACTGAAGCTTTCTTT
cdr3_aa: CASLASQVNTEAFF

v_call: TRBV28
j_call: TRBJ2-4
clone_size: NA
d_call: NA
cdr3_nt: TGTGCCAGCAGTTTTAATGAGGGGCGTAGGGCCAAAAACATTCAGTACTTC
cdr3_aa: CASSFNEGRRAKNIQYF

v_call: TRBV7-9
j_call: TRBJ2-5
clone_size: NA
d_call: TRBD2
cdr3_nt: TGTGCCAGCAGCACTCTAGCGGGGGGGCGAGAGACCCAGTACTTC
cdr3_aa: CASSTLAGGRETQYF

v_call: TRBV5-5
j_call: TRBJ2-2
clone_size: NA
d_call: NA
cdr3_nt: TGTGCCAGCAGCCTCGGCGGTTCCACCGGGGAGCTGTTTTTT
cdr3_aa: CASSLGGSTGELFF

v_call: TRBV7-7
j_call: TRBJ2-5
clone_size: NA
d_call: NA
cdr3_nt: TGTGCCAGCAGCGCCGCCGGACTGCAAGAGACCCAGTACTTC
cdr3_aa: CASSAAGLQETQYF

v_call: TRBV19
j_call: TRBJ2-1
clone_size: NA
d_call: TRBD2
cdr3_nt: TGTGCCAGTAGTATGGGGACTAGCGGGGATGAGCAGTTCTTC
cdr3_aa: CASSMGTSGDEQFF

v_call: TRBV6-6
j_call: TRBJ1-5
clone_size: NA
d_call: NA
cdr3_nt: TGTGCCAGCAGTTATGGGGGAGGGCAGCCCCAGCATTTT
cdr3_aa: CASSYGGGQPQHF

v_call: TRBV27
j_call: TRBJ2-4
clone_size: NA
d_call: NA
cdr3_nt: TGTGCCAGCAGTTCACGCCCAGATCTAGCCAAAAACATTCAGTACTTC
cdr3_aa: CASSSRPDLAKNIQYF

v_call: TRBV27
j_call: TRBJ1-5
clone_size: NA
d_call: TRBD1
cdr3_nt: TGTGCCAGCAGGTGGACAGGGGCGGGAATTGGCAATCAGCCCCAGCATTTT
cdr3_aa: CASRWTGAGIGNQPQHF

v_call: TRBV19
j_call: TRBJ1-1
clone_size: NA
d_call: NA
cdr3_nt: TGTGCCAGTAGTATGAGGGGGACTCTGAACACTGAAGCTTTCTTT
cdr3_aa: CASSMRGTLNTEAFF

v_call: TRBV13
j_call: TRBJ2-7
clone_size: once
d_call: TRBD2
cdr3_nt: TGTGCCAGCAGCGCAACCGGGACTAGCGGGAGATACGAGCAGTACTTC
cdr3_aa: CASSATGTSGRYEQYF

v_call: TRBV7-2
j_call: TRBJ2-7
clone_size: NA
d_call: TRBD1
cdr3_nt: TGTGCCAGCAGCTTAGGGGGGACAGGGTGGTACGAGCAGTACTTC
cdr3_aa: CASSLGGTGWYEQYF

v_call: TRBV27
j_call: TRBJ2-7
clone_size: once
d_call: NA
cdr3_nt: TGTGCCAGCAGTTTGGCGGGAACAGGTAACTCCTACGAGCAGTACTTC
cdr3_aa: CASSLAGTGNSYEQYF

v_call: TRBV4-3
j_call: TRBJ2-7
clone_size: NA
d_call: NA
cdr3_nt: TGCGCCAGCAGCCAAGATAGGGGACACCTATCCTACGAGCAGTACTTC
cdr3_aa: CASSQDRGHLSYEQYF

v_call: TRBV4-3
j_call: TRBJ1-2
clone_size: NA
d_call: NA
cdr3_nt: TGCGCCAGCAGCCAAGATCTAACTACAGGGCTCGGCTACACCTTC
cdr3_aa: CASSQDLTTGLGYTF

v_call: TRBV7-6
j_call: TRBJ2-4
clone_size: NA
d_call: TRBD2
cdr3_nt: TGTGCCAGCAGCTACACGGGCCGGGGGGACATTCAGTACTTC
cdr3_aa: CASSYTGRGDIQYF

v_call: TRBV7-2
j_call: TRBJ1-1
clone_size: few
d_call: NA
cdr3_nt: TGTGCCAGCAGCATAATGGCTCAGAACACTGAAGCTTTCTTT
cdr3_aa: CASSIMAQNTEAFF

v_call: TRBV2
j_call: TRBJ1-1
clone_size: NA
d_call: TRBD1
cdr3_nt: TGTGCCAGCAGCGGGGACAGCCCCGGGACCACTGAAGCTTTCTTT
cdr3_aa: CASSGDSPGTTEAFF

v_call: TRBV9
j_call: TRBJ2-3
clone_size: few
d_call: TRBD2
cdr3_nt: TGTGCCAGCAGCGACGGGGGGGCGACAGATACGCAGTATTTT
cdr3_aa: CASSDGGATDTQYF

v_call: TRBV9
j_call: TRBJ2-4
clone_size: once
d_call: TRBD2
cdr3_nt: TGTGCCAGCAGCGGGCGGGGGAGCAAAAACATTCAGTACTTC
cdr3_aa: CASSGRGSKNIQYF

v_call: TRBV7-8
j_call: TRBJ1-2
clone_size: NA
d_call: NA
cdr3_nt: TGTGCCAGCAGCCCCTTGGGCCCCCAAGCTAACTATGGCTACACCTTC
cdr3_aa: CASSPLGPQANYGYTF

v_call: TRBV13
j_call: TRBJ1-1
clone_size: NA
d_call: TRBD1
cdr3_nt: TGTGCCAGCAGCTCGGGACAGGGGAACACTGAAGCTTTCTTT
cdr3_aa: CASSSGQGNTEAFF

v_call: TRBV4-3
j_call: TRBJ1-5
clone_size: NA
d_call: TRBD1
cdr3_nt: TGCGCCAGCAGCCAAGAACAGGGGGCTCAGCCCCAGCATTTT
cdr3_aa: CASSQEQGAQPQHF

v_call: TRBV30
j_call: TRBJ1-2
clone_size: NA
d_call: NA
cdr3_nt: TGTGCCTGGAGCGTGGGTAGTGCTGGCTACACCTTC
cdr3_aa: CAWSVGSAGYTF

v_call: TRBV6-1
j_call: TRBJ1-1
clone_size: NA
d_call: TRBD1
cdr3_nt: TGTGCCAGCTCCGGGACAGTGAACACTGAAGCTTTCTTT
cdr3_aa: CASSGTVNTEAFF

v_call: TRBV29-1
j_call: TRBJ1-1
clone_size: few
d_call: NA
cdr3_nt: TGCAGCGTTGGGGAAGGTGGGCCCGGGGGCACTGAAGCTTTCTTT
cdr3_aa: CSVGEGGPGGTEAFF

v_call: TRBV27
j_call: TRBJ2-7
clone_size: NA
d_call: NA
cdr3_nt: TGTGCCAGCAGCCGGAATACGGGCAAGGAGTACTTC
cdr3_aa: CASSRNTGKEYF

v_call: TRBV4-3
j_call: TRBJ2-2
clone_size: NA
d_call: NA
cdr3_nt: TGCGCCAGCAGCCAAGCGGGACCAAGCACCGGGGAGCTGTTTTTT
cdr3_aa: CASSQAGPSTGELFF

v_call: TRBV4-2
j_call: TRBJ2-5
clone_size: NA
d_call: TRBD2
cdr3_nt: TGTGCCAGCAGCCTGGAGCGGGGGGTTAAAGAGACCCAGTACTTC
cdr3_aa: CASSLERGVKETQYF

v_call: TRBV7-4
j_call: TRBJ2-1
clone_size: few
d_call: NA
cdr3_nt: TGTGCCAGCAGCTTAGCTTGGCGGGCTTTCCACAATGAGCAGTTCTTC
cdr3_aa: CASSLAWRAFHNEQFF

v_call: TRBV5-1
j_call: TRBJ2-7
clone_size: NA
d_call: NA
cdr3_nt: TGCGCCAGCAGCCTTGAAGCGGCCTCCTACGAGCAGTACTTC
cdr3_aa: CASSLEAASYEQYF

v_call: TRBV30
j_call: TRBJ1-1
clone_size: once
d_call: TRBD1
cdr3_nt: TGTGCCTGGAGGGTTCAGGGGACAGGTGAAGCTTTCTTT
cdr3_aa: CAWRVQGTGEAFF

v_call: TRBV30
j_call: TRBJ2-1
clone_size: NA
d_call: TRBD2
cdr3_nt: TGTGCCTGGAGTATAAGCGGGGGAGAGAATGAGCAGTTCTTC
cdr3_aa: CAWSISGGENEQFF

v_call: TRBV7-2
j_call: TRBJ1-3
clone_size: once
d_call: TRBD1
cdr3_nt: TGTGCCAGCAGCTTAGCCGACAGGGGATCTGGAAACACCATATATTTT
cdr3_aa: CASSLADRGSGNTIYF

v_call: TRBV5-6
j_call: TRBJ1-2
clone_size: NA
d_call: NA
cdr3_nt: TGTGCCAGCAGCTTTCTTGCGACAGTTTTGTATGGCTACACCTTC
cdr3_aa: CASSFLATVLYGYTF

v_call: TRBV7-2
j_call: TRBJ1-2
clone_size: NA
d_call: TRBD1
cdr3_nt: TGTGCCAGCAGCTTACAGGGGGCGCGAGGTGGCTACACCTTC
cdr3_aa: CASSLQGARGGYTF

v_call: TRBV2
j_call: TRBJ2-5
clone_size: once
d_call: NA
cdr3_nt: TGTGCCAGCAATACCCCCCGGGAAGGAGAGACCCAGTACTTC
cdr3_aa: CASNTPREGETQYF

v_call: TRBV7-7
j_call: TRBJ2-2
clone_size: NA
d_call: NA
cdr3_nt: TGTGCCAGCAGCTTACAGGGCAACGCCGGGGAGCTGTTTTTT
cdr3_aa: CASSLQGNAGELFF

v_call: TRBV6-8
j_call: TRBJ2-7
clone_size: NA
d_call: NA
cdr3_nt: TGTGCCAGCAGTCCCCAGGTGAGGGTTGGCTCCTACGAGCAGTACTTC
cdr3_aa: CASSPQVRVGSYEQYF

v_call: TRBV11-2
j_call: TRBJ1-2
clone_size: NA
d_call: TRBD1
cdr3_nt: TGTGCCAGCAGCCAGAGGACAGGGGACTATGGCTACACCTTC
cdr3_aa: CASSQRTGDYGYTF